A single T cell receptor beta chain is shown here with its context. The CDR3 loop spans 14 amino acids. Germline CDR1 and CDR2: WSHSY and SAAADI. V shed 8 bases and J shed 3 bases, with 15 bases lying between them. The protocol was immunoSEQ multiplex PCR, while the TCRdb copy is restricted to in-frame clones and leaves out a portion. The table includes roughly 80,000 clones, about 90% detected once. The data are from a study of T cell changes during pregnancy in multiple sclerosis. The source of this sequence is a female donor with multiple sclerosis, enrolled in a pregnancy study. V usage is TRBV10-2 and J usage is TRBJ2-3, with a tentative D call TRBD1 (6 bases). The sample here was peripheral blood, taken before pregnancy. The CDR3 nucleotides are TGCGCCAGCGGAGGACAGAAAATAACAGATACGCAGTATTTT. Translating gives CASGGQKITDTQYF.